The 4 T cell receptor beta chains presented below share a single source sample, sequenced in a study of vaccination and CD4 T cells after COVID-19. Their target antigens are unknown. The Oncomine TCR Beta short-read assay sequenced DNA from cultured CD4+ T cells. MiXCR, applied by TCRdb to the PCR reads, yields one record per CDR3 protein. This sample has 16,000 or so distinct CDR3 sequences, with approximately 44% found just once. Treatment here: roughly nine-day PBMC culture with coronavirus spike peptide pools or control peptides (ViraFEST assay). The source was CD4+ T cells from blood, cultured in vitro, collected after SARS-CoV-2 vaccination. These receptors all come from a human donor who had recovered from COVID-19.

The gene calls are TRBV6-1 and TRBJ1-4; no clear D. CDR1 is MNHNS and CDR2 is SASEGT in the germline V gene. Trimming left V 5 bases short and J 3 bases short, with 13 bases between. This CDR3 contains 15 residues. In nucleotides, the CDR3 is TGTGCCAGCAGTCAAACCCCGGCCGCTAATGAAAAACTGTTTTTT. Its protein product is CASSQTPAANEKLFF.

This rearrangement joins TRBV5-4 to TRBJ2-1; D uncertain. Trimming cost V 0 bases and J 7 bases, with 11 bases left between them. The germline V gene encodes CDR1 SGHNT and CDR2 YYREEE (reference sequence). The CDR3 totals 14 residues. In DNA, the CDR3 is TGTGCCAGCAGCTTGGAACGGCCGGGTAATGAGCAGTTCTTC. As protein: CASSLERPGNEQFF. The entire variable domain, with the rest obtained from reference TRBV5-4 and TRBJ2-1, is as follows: ETGVTQSPTHLIKTRGQQVTLRCSSQSGHNTVSWYQQALGQGPQFIFQYYREEENGRGNFPPRFSGLQFPNYSSELNVNALELDDSALYLCASSLERPGNEQFFGPGTRLTVL.

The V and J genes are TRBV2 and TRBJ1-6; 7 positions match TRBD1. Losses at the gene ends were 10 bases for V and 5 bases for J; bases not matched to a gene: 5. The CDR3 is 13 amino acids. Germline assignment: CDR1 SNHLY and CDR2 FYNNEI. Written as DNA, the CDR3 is TGTGCCACAGGACAGGAGAATAATTCACCCCTCCACTTT. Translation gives CATGQENNSPLHF.

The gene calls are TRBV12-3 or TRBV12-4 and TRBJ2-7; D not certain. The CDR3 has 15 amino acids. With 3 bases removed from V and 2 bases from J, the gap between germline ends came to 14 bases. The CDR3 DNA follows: TGTGCCAGCAGTTTGGGTGGTGGTCCGACCTACGAGCAGTACTTC. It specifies CASSLGGGPTYEQYF.